The subject of this entry is one TCR beta chain. This sample was included in a study of blood T cell repertoires in COVID-19. The CDR3 spans 15 residues. Germline CDR1 reads MRHNA; CDR2 reads SNTAGT. The V gene lost 8 bases and the J gene lost 4 bases, with 15 bases spanning the gap. The protocol was immunoSEQ multiplex PCR, while the TCRdb copy is restricted to in-frame clones and leaves out a portion. The sample contains 65,000 to 85,000 clones, around 90% of which appear only once. The clonotype comes from a human donor in a cohort sampled during active COVID-19. Sequencing used peripheral blood. The V call is TRBV6-4, the J call TRBJ2-6; tentative D call: TRBD2 (5 bases). The CDR3 nucleotides are TGTGCCAGCTCCATAACCTCGGGGGGGGCCAACGTCCTGACTTTC. Its translation: CASSITSGGANVLTF.